This note documents a single T cell receptor beta chain sequence. Its antigen remains unknown. CDR1 is SGHAT and CDR2 is FQNNGV in the germline V gene. The V and J ends lost 5 bases and 2 bases respectively, with 16 bases between them. This CDR3 has 16 amino acids. The entry originates in a study of T-cell memory formation after mild COVID-19. Constant-segment-primed 5'RACE gave TCR alpha and TCR beta cDNA libraries with sample barcodes and UMIs. TCRdb re-called the 5' RACE reads with MiXCR, one entry per CDR3 protein. The sample comprises approximately 340,000 distinct CDR3 sequences, 15% of which are singletons, and around 22% rests with the top ten. General study points: The authors left the SARS-CoV-2 specificity of second-wave clones peaking on day 37 unconfirmed.

The receptor comes from a man in his late teens or twenties who had mild COVID-19 (a few samples of this study predate the infection). Cell type and time point are not known. The sample taken for sequencing was PBMCs or a T cell subset sorted from them (not recorded which). The J gene is TRBJ1-5, the V gene TRBV11-2; tentatively, D is TRBD1 (5 bases). The CDR3 DNA is TGTGCCAGCAGCCCCGGGACCCCGGGGGGCAATCAGCCCCAGCATTTT. Translating gives CASSPGTPGGNQPQHF.